This is a list of T cell receptor beta chains from one sample in a study of shared clonotypes between healthy human individuals. Sequenced by immunoSEQ multiplex PCR; TCRdb stores in-frame clones only, minus some. The sample has over a million clones; about 96% are singletons. Specimen: naive CD4+ T cells sorted from blood. Receptor source: a man aged 25-45 years in good health. Both conserved end residues are part of each CDR3. A D gene is named only where the DNA matches it firmly. Rows give clone size only sometimes, using once, few, many, or a class for an expanded clone.

D: .
length: 12
V: TRBV28
J: TRBJ1-5
size: .
DNA: TGTGCCAGCAGTTGGGGTGCACAGCCCCAGCATTTT
CDR3: CASSWGAQPQHF

D: TRBD1
length: 15
V: TRBV6-5
J: TRBJ2-7
size: once
DNA: TGTGCCAGCAGAGGGGCGGGACAGGGTCTCTACGAGCAGTACTTC
CDR3: CASRGAGQGLYEQYF

D: .
length: 15
V: TRBV7-9
J: TRBJ2-3
size: .
DNA: TGTGCCAGCAGCTTAGTGGTAGCGGGCACAGATACGCAGTATTTT
CDR3: CASSLVVAGTDTQYF

D: TRBD2
length: 16
V: TRBV11-2
J: TRBJ2-5
size: .
DNA: TGTGCCAGCAGTCCGGGGGGGACCCACCTTGGGGAGACCCAGTACTTC
CDR3: CASSPGGTHLGETQYF

D: .
length: 16
V: TRBV5-6
J: TRBJ2-1
size: .
DNA: TGTGCCAGCAGCTTGGACGGGATTTCGCACCACAATGAGCAGTTCTTC
CDR3: CASSLDGISHHNEQFF

D: .
length: 16
V: TRBV19
J: TRBJ2-5
size: .
DNA: TGTGCCAGTAGTAGGGGGGATGAAGGCTACCAAGAGACCCAGTACTTC
CDR3: CASSRGDEGYQETQYF

D: TRBD2
length: 14
V: TRBV9
J: TRBJ2-7
size: .
DNA: TGTGCCAGCAGCGTTACGGGAGGGAACCACGAGCAGTACTTC
CDR3: CASSVTGGNHEQYF

D: .
length: 15
V: TRBV30
J: TRBJ2-3
size: .
DNA: TGTGCCTGGAGTCCCCTTACGGCAGCGACAGATACGCAGTATTTT
CDR3: CAWSPLTAATDTQYF

D: .
length: 16
V: TRBV28
J: TRBJ2-6
size: .
DNA: TGTGCCAGCAGTTTAAGGCAGCACTCTGGGGCCAACGTCCTGACTTTC
CDR3: CASSLRQHSGANVLTF

D: TRBD2
length: 19
V: TRBV5-1
J: TRBJ2-5
size: .
DNA: TGCGCCAGCAGCTTGGAGGGACTAGCGGGAGGGCCGGGGGAAGAGACCCAGTACTTC
CDR3: CASSLEGLAGGPGEETQYF

D: .
length: 14
V: TRBV15
J: TRBJ2-5
size: .
DNA: TGTGCCACCAAAGAGGAGACGGTACAAGAGACCCAGTACTTC
CDR3: CATKEETVQETQYF

D: TRBD2
length: 14
V: TRBV10-1
J: TRBJ2-3
size: .
DNA: TGCGCCAGCAGTGAGACTAGCGGGACAGATACGCAGTATTTT
CDR3: CASSETSGTDTQYF

D: .
length: 14
V: TRBV28
J: TRBJ2-3
size: .
DNA: TGTGCCAGCAGTAAGGCACAGGAGATTGATACGCAGTATTTT
CDR3: CASSKAQEIDTQYF

D: TRBD1
length: 14
V: TRBV10-3
J: TRBJ2-5
size: once
DNA: TGTGCCATCAGTGAGGGGACAGGGAGGGAGACCCAGTACTTC
CDR3: CAISEGTGRETQYF

D: TRBD1
length: 15
V: TRBV6-5
J: TRBJ2-1
size: .
DNA: TGTGCCAGCAGTTACACAGGGGGCTCCTACAATGAGCAGTTCTTC
CDR3: CASSYTGGSYNEQFF

D: TRBD2
length: 18
V: TRBV28
J: TRBJ2-1
size: .
DNA: TGTGCCAGCAGTTTAACCTCTAGCCCGGGACTAGTGATCAATGAGCAGTTCTTC
CDR3: CASSLTSSPGLVINEQFF